This entry concerns a single T cell receptor (beta chain). Its antigen remains unknown. Clones were sequenced by immunoSEQ multiplex PCR, and TCRdb holds only the in-frame ones, with some missing. The data show fewer than 700,000 clones, approximately 96% seen once. The data stem from a study of shared clonotypes between healthy human individuals. Cells designated naive CD8 were CD45RO-negative and were positively selected for CCR7, with terminally differentiated effector memory CD45RA+ cells excluded. The CDR3 runs 14 residues. Germline V lookup: CDR1 PRHDT, CDR2 FYEKMQ (reference sequence). V was pared by 4 bases and J by 6 bases, with 5 bases of the junction left unmatched. General observations from the study: Non-shared clonotypes showed lower generation probabilities than clonotypes common to all four donors.

This clonotype was obtained from a woman aged 25 to 39 in good health. The chain employs TRBV13 and TRBJ2-1; 8 positions agree with TRBD1. What was sequenced was naive CD8+ T cells sorted from blood. In nucleotides, the CDR3 is TGTGCCAGCAGCTCTACAGGGGGGCTCAATGAGCAGTTCTTC. It encodes CASSSTGGLNEQFF.